The 23 T cell receptor beta chains below were found in one sample sequenced in a study of human thymus T cells. The protocol was immunoSEQ multiplex PCR, while the TCRdb copy is restricted to in-frame clones and leaves out a portion. The sample holds 35,000 to 55,000 clones; 90% to 95% are singletons and the top ten take more than 0.095%. Input material: blood. Source of these receptors: a boy younger than two with a congenital heart defect but otherwise immunologically healthy.

The V and J genes are TRBV9 and TRBJ2-7, with D tentatively TRBD1 or TRBD2 (5 bases each). The CDR3 covers 13 residues. Germline CDR1 is SGDLS and CDR2 is YYNGEE. Trimming removed 4 bases at V and 3 bases at J, with 11 bases between. CDR3 sequence: CASSPGTHYEQYF. The CDR3, as DNA: TGTGCCAGCAGCCCGGGGACGCACTACGAGCAGTACTTC.

The chain recombines TRBV19 with TRBJ1-2, with D unresolved. The CDR3 totals 16 residues. V lost 0 bases to trimming and J lost 0 bases, with 11 bases between them. Germline V lookup: CDR1 LNHDA, CDR2 SQIVND (reference sequence). In nucleotides, the CDR3 is TGTGCCAGTAGTATAGATTGGCAGCGCTCTAACTATGGCTACACCTTC. As protein: CASSIDWQRSNYGYTF.

The chain is built from TRBV10-2 and TRBJ2-2, with 9 positions matching TRBD1. This CDR3 comprises 13 residues. The ends lost 6 bases at V and 10 bases at J; junction bases unmatched: 6. Germline CDR1 and CDR2: WSHSY and SAAADI. Written as DNA, the CDR3 is TGCGCCAGCAGCAATTACAGGGGGCTGGAGCTGTTTTTT. Translating it yields CASSNYRGLELFF.

J is TRBJ2-6 and V is TRBV11-2; D gene unclear. The CDR3 is 15 residues long. V lost 2 bases and J lost 1, with 6 bases in between. Germline V gene sequence: CDR1 SGHAT, CDR2 FQNNGV. CDR3 DNA sequence: TGTGCCAGCAGCTTAATGGAATCTGGGGCCAACGTCCTGACTTTC. Translation: CASSLMESGANVLTF.

The V call is TRBV28, the J call TRBJ1-1; no clear D. Germline V gene sequence: CDR1 MDHEN, CDR2 SYDVKM. Trimming left V 6 bases short and J 2 bases short, with 4 bases between. The CDR3 runs 11 residues. The CDR3 spells CASRDNTEAFF. The CDR3 nucleotides read TGTGCCAGCAGGGACAACACTGAAGCTTTCTTT.

The CDR3, as DNA: TGTGCCAGCAGCTTAGCAGGGAAGGGCTACACCTTC. Its translation: CASSLAGKGYTF. The chain employs TRBV5-4 and TRBJ1-2, with D possibly being TRBD1 (5 bases). The germline CDR1 and CDR2 sequences are SGHNT and YYREEE (reference sequence). Trimming stripped 2 bases from V and 8 bases from J, with 10 bases between. The CDR3 sequence is 12 residues long.

This clone appeared once. This rearrangement joins TRBV15 to TRBJ2-5; no definite D call. V lost 1 base and J 1 base, leaving 10 bases between the germline ends. Germline CDR1 reads LNHNV; CDR2 reads YYDKDF (reference sequence). This CDR3 has 15 amino acids. The CDR3 loop reads CATSRVPLGQETQYF. For the CDR3, the DNA is TGTGCCACCAGCAGAGTCCCCCTGGGCCAAGAGACCCAGTACTTC.

The chain couples TRBV5-8 to TRBJ2-7, with D perhaps being TRBD1 or TRBD2 (5 bases each). Germline V lookup: CDR1 SGHTS, CDR2 YDEGEE. The V end lost 1 base, the J end lost 4 bases, and 12 bases lay between the germline ends. This CDR3 spans 14 amino acids. CDR3: CASSLRGDGYEQYF. In DNA, the CDR3 is TGTGCCAGCAGCTTGCGTGGGGACGGGTACGAGCAGTACTTC.

The V and J genes are TRBV6-1 and TRBJ2-5; 9 bases line up with TRBD2. Trimming took 9 bases from V and 5 from J; bases not matched to a gene: 13. The CDR3 is made up of 15 amino acids. Germline-derived CDR1 and CDR2 are MNHNS and SASEGT. This CDR3 reads CASSRGASGEETQYF. The CDR3 DNA sequence: TGTGCCAGTAGCCGAGGGGCTAGCGGGGAGGAGACCCAGTACTTC.

This chain uses TRBV4-3 with TRBJ1-3; 8 bases agree with TRBD1. Germline assignment: CDR1 LGHNA and CDR2 YSLEER. The CDR3 totals 15 residues. J was trimmed by 3 bases and V by 1 base; bases with no gene match: 2. This chain's CDR3 is CASSQGQGFGNTIYF. The DNA of the CDR3 is TGCGCCAGCAGCCAAGGACAGGGGTTTGGAAACACCATATATTTT.

The genes are TRBV5-8 and TRBJ1-5, with a tentative D call TRBD1 (6 bases). Germline CDR1 is SGHTS and CDR2 is YDEGEE. V was cut by 4 bases and J by 0 bases, with 14 bases left in between. The CDR3 loop spans 16 amino acids. In nucleotides, the CDR3 is TGTGCCAGCAGCCCCGGACAGTATTATAGCAATCAGCCCCAGCATTTT. Translated: CASSPGQYYSNQPQHF.

This clone was picked up a small number of times. DNA for the CDR3: TGTGCCAGCAGCTCGGGACAGTTTAATCAGCCCCAGCATTTT. Its translation is CASSSGQFNQPQHF. The V gene is TRBV5-6, the J gene TRBJ1-5; the match to TRBD1 covers 7 bases. V lost 3 bases, J lost 4 bases, and 4 bases stayed unmatched. CDR1 and CDR2 from the germline V gene are SGHDT and YYEEEE. The length of the CDR3 is 14 residues. Combining the CDR3 with reference TRBV5-6 and TRBJ1-5 gives the whole variable domain DAGVTQSPTHLIKTRGQQVTLRCSPKSGHDTVSWYQQALGQGPQFIFQYYEEEERQRGNFPDRFSGHQFPNYSSELNVNALLLGDSALYLCASSSGQFNQPQHFGDGTRLSIL.

J is TRBJ1-1 and V is TRBV10-2, with D possibly TRBD1 on 6 matching bases. V was trimmed by 2 bases and J by 1 base, leaving 8 bases between them. CDR3 size: 14 residues. Germline CDR1 WSHSY, CDR2 SAAADI. CDR3 nucleotide sequence: TGCGCCAGCAGTGAGCCGGGACAGAACACTGAAGCTTTCTTT. Amino acid sequence: CASSEPGQNTEAFF.

As DNA, the CDR3 is TGTGCCAGCAGCCGGGACAGGGACTATGGCTACACCTTC. Translated, it gives CASSRDRDYGYTF. The V gene is TRBV14, the J gene TRBJ1-2, with 9 bases matching TRBD1. Germline CDR1 reads SGHDN; CDR2 reads FVKESK. Trimming at V came to 4 bases and at J to 3 bases, leaving 0 bases not matched to a gene. The CDR3 sequence is 13 residues long. The whole variable domain, remainder taken from reference TRBV14 and TRBJ1-2, is EAGVTQFPSHSVIEKGQTVTLRCDPISGHDNLYWYRRVMGKEIKFLLHFVKESKQDESGMPNNRFLAERTGGTYSTLKVQPAELEDSGVYFCASSRDRDYGYTFGSGTRLTVV.

This chain connects TRBV29-1 to TRBJ2-7; D possibly corresponds to TRBD2 (5 bases). CDR3 size: 10 residues. Germline-derived CDR1 and CDR2 are SQVTM and ANQGSEA. The V and J ends lost 6 bases and 7 bases respectively, with 10 bases between them. The CDR3 is CSVGTGEQYF. CDR3 DNA sequence: TGCAGCGTGGGAACGGGGGAGCAGTACTTC.

The rearrangement links TRBV7-8 to TRBJ2-5; TRBD2 matches 7 bases. The CDR3 spans 18 residues. After removal of 1 base from V and 1 base from J, the junction contained 12 bases not matched to a gene. Germline loops: CDR1 SGHVS, CDR2 FQNEAQ. The chain's CDR3 is CASSLVRYETSFQETQYF. The DNA for the CDR3 is TGTGCCAGCAGCTTAGTTCGGTACGAGACTAGCTTCCAAGAGACCCAGTACTTC.

V usage is TRBV19 and J usage is TRBJ1-1; D unclear. V gave up 4 bases and J gave up 1 base, with 7 bases separating them. The CDR3 covers 13 residues. Germline V CDR1 and CDR2: LNHDA, SQIVND (reference sequence). The CDR3 coding sequence is TGTGCCAGTAGTAGTAGAGGGAACACTGAAGCTTTCTTT. Translation: CASSSRGNTEAFF.

This clone was counted a single time. The rearrangement links TRBV11-2 to TRBJ2-5; 8 positions match TRBD2. The germline gives CDR1 SGHAT, CDR2 FQNNGV. Trimming removed 5 bases from V and 3 bases from J; junction bases left unmatched: 2. This CDR3 spans 13 amino acids. For the CDR3, the DNA is TGTGCCAGCAGCGGACTAGCAAAAGAGACCCAGTACTTC. Encoded protein: CASSGLAKETQYF.

The J gene is TRBJ1-2, the V gene TRBV6-5; D possibly corresponds to TRBD1 (6 bases). This CDR3 has 15 residues. Germline V gives CDR1 MNHEY, CDR2 SVGAGI. Trimming left V 6 bases short and J 0 bases short, with 14 bases between. CDR3 coding DNA: TGTGCCAGCAGCCGGACAGCGACGGCTAACTATGGCTACACCTTC. Encoded protein: CASSRTATANYGYTF.

The genes are TRBV4-1 and TRBJ2-1; D is unresolved. Germline assignment: CDR1 MGHRA and CDR2 YSYEKL. V lost 2 bases, J lost 0 bases, and 8 bases lay in between. The CDR3 covers 15 residues. CDR3 residues: CASSQPFPSYNEQFF. The CDR3 DNA follows: TGCGCCAGCAGCCAACCGTTCCCCTCCTACAATGAGCAGTTCTTC.

CDR3 nucleotides: TGTGCCAGCAGTTTATGGGCAGGGCAGTACTTC. Its protein product is CASSLWAGQYF. The V call is TRBV28, the J call TRBJ2-7; D remains ambiguous. V was cut by 0 bases and J by 9 bases, with 6 bases left in between. This CDR3 spans 11 amino acids. CDR1 and CDR2 (germline): MDHEN, SYDVKM.

V gene TRBV10-3 combines with J gene TRBJ1-6; 8 bases are a match to TRBD1. V dropped 4 bases and J dropped 9; count of bases not matched to a gene: 5. CDR3 length: 14 amino acids. The V gene's germline CDR1 is ENHRY and CDR2 SYGVKD. The CDR3 region is CAISAGGRSSPLHF. The CDR3 coding sequence is TGTGCCATCAGTGCAGGGGGCAGGAGTTCACCCCTCCACTTT.

The J gene is TRBJ2-7, the V gene TRBV19, with D possibly TRBD2 on 6 matching bases. In germline, CDR1 is LNHDA, CDR2 SQIVND (reference sequence). Trimming took off 6 bases at V and 3 bases at J, with 12 bases between the two ends. The CDR3 sequence is 13 residues long. CDR3 nucleotides: TGTGCCAGTAGGCGCGGGGCCGGCTACGAGCAGTACTTC. Translation gives CASRRGAGYEQYF.